This T cell receptor beta chain was found in a study of response to subunit inactivated influenza vaccine. Study-level findings and limits: Few new T cells, the authors suggested, are recruited by each seasonal influenza vaccination.

Remarks on this clonotype: What it binds is unknown.

This CDR3 comprises 15 residues. J lost 7 bases, V lost 5 bases, and 13 bases had no gene match. The V gene's germline CDR1 is SEHNR and CDR2 FQNEAQ (reference sequence). MiXCR was run by TCRdb on the RT-PCR reads, yielding one entry per CDR3 protein. Counted here are roughly 500,000 distinct CDR3 sequences, 16% occurring once; the ten biggest clones make up 3%. This sequence joins TRBV7-9 and TRBJ1-2, with 7 nucleotides matching TRBD1. This sample comprised CD4+ T cells sorted from PBMCs, obtained less than 30 months after vaccination. The source is a man aged 50 to 75 who received an inactivated influenza vaccine. The DNA for the CDR3 is TGTGCCAGCAGCCCAGACAGGGACCCAAGGGGTGGCTACACCTTC. This gives the protein CASSPDRDPRGGYTF.